Reported below is one T cell receptor (beta chain). The V segment lost 2 bases and the J segment 5 bases; nucleotides outside the gene matches: 13. CDR1 and CDR2 (germline): MNHNS, SASEGT. The CDR3 covers 17 residues. This specimen belongs to a study of blood T cell repertoires in COVID-19. Study context: Sample material is recorded as cDNA or gDNA derived from T cells, B-cell-depleted T cells, or PBMCs.

In the authors' workflow: Reference gene primer amplification yielded estimated nucleated cell counts. Some clones are missing from TCRdb's copy, which holds only in-frame ones; the method was immunoSEQ multiplex PCR. The V and J calls and clone size are taken from that table; D and trimming were inferred from the DNA. Of approximately 180,000 clones listed, less than 85% are singletons. V gene TRBV6-1 combines with J gene TRBJ2-5; 8 bases are shared with TRBD2. The receptor comes from an older woman with acute COVID-19. Material for sequencing was PBMCs or T cells enriched from blood (not recorded which). The CDR3 bases are TGTGCCAGCAGTGAACCCCCTTTGCGGGGGGCGGAGGAGACCCAGTACTTC. Translation: CASSEPPLRGAEETQYF.